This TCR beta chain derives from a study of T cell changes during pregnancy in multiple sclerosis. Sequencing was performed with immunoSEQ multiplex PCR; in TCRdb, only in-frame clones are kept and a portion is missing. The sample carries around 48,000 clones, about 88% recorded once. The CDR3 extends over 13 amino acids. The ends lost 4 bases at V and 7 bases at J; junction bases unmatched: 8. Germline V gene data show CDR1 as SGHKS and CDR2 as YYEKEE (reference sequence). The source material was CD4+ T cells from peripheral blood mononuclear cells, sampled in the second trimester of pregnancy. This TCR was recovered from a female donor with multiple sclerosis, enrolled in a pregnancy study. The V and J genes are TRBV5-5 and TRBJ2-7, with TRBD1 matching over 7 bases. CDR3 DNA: TGTGCCAGCAGCATACGACAGGGACGGGAGCAGTACTTC. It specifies CASSIRQGREQYF.